These 31 T cell receptor beta chains originate from one sample sequenced in a study of beta chain features in type 1 diabetes. Findings and caveats of the study: Among all four CD4+ subsets, Type 1 diabetes patients had TCRB CDR3s that were moderately but significantly shorter.

The sequenced template was cDNA made from the entire isolated RNA. The data were produced by immunoSEQ multiplex PCR, yet TCRdb's version contains in-frame clones alone and is incomplete. The data contain approximately 730,000 clones, 13% of them seen just once; the ten biggest clones take up 0.022%. What these receptors recognize is not known. Sequenced sample: naive CD4+ T cells from blood. The receptors shown here come from a young man with type 1 diabetes.

V usage is TRBV28 and J usage is TRBJ2-7; D is unresolved. CDR3 size: 13 residues. V lost 3 bases, J lost 6 bases, and 12 bases lay in between. Germline CDR1 MDHEN, CDR2 SYDVKM. In DNA form, the CDR3 reads TGTGCCAGCAGTTTGAGTCCGCTCGGCGAGCAGTACTTC. It translates to CASSLSPLGEQYF.

The V gene is TRBV9, the J gene TRBJ1-2, with 7 bases that match TRBD1. Germline CDR1 SGDLS, CDR2 YYNGEE. V was pared by 2 bases and J by 4 bases, with 2 bases of the junction left unmatched. This CDR3 region has 13 residues. The CDR3 nucleotides read TGTGCCAGCAGCGTGGAGGGGGCCTATGGCTACACCTTC. Translated, it gives CASSVEGAYGYTF.

This clone was counted only a few times. The chain has TRBV28 and TRBJ1-2; D is undetermined. The germline V gene has CDR1 MDHEN and CDR2 SYDVKM. This CDR3 contains 14 residues. V gave up 2 bases and J gave up 4 bases, with 11 bases separating them. This chain's CDR3 is CASSLHGNLYGYTF. In DNA form, the CDR3 reads TGTGCCAGCAGTTTACACGGGAACCTCTATGGCTACACCTTC.

This clone was observed a few times. This chain connects TRBV28 to TRBJ2-3; 9 positions match TRBD1. Germline-derived CDR1 and CDR2 are MDHEN and SYDVKM. The CDR3 loop spans 14 amino acids. The junction had 4 bases not matched to a gene; V was cut back by 5 bases and J by 4 bases. CDR3 residues: CASSPYRGPDTQYF. The DNA of the CDR3 is TGTGCCAGCAGTCCATACAGGGGGCCAGATACGCAGTATTTT.

Worth noting for this clone: This sample includes further DNA sequences coding for the same CDR3. V usage is TRBV30 and J usage is TRBJ1-2, with D perhaps matching TRBD1 (5 bases). CDR3 length equals 12 residues. The ends were cut back, 3 bases at V and 2 bases at J, with 7 bases in the middle. The V gene's germline CDR1 is GTSNPN and CDR2 SVGIG (reference sequence). The CDR3 spells CAWSGGNYGYTF. The CDR3 region has the DNA TGTGCCTGGAGCGGGGGGAACTATGGCTACACCTTC.

The V gene is TRBV27, the J gene TRBJ1-2; 9 bases match TRBD1. The V and J ends lost 8 bases and 2 bases, in that order; junction bases with no gene match: 3. CDR3 length: 13 amino acids. The germline gives CDR1 MNHEY, CDR2 SMNVEV (reference sequence). The CDR3 DNA reads as TGTGCCAGCCGGGACAGGGTGAACTATGGCTACACCTTC. This translates into CASRDRVNYGYTF.

A word on this clone: At the DNA level, this CDR3 is encoded by other sequences in the same sample as well. The chain employs TRBV30 and TRBJ1-5, with unresolved D. CDR1 and CDR2 from the germline V gene are GTSNPN and SVGIG (reference sequence). Trimming pared 2 bases from V and 3 bases from J, leaving 8 bases between. This CDR3 has 13 amino acids. The CDR3, as DNA: TGTGCCTGGAGTAGGCAGGACAATCAGCCCCAGCATTTT. It codes for CAWSRQDNQPQHF.

The chain links TRBV7-9 to TRBJ2-6; no definite D call. The CDR3 spans 15 residues. Germline V CDR1 and CDR2: SEHNR, FQNEAQ (reference sequence). V shed 2 bases and J shed 0 bases, with 5 bases lying between them. The DNA of the CDR3 is TGTGCCAGCAGCTTAACGTACTCTGGGGCCAACGTCCTGACTTTC. Translation gives CASSLTYSGANVLTF.

This clone was observed a few times. This chain links TRBV7-9 with TRBJ2-7, with a weak D call TRBD1 (5 bases). The germline V and J ends were trimmed by 5 bases and 5 bases, with 13 bases remaining between them. Germline loops: CDR1 SEHNR, CDR2 FQNEAQ (reference sequence). CDR3 length: 13 residues. The CDR3 DNA is TGTGCCAGCAGCCCCCAGGGTCGAGACGAGCAGTACTTC. Translation: CASSPQGRDEQYF.

The table lists this clone with a few counts. The chain carries TRBV6-5 and TRBJ1-2, with D unclear. The V gene lost 0 bases and the J gene lost 7 bases, with 15 bases spanning the gap. The CDR3 has 15 amino acids. Germline V gene sequence: CDR1 MNHEY, CDR2 SVGAGI. DNA for the CDR3: TGTGCCAGCAGTTACTCGAGAGGTCCGGAATTTGGCTACACCTTC. This encodes CASSYSRGPEFGYTF.

This clone turned up a few times. The chain links TRBV6-1 to TRBJ1-1; D call uncertain. CDR3 size: 13 residues. Trimming took off 6 bases at V and 0 bases at J, with 8 bases between the two ends. Germline CDR1 is MNHNS and CDR2 is SASEGT. As DNA, the CDR3 is TGTGCCAGCAGCCCTCTAATGAACACTGAAGCTTTCTTT. This translates into CASSPLMNTEAFF.

This clone was recorded a few times. The CDR3 protein is CASSPGGQGRDTQYF. CDR3 DNA sequence: TGTGCCAGCAGCCCCGGGGGACAGGGGCGGGATACGCAGTATTTT. The V and J genes are TRBV5-4 and TRBJ2-3; 10 bases fit TRBD1. J was trimmed by 6 bases and V by 4 bases; bases with no gene match: 8. The length of the CDR3 is 15 residues. CDR1 is SGHNT and CDR2 is YYREEE in the germline V gene (reference sequence).

This clone was seen more than once but under ten times. This specimen includes other DNA sequences encoding the same CDR3. This chain links TRBV6-5 with TRBJ2-3; D not certain. V was trimmed by 4 bases and J by 5 bases, leaving 4 bases between them. The CDR3 loop spans 11 amino acids. The V gene's germline CDR1 is MNHEY and CDR2 SVGAGI. The CDR3 spells CASSSGDTQYF. Here the CDR3 DNA reads TGTGCCAGCAGTTCCGGAGATACGCAGTATTTT.

V and J are TRBV6-6 and TRBJ2-7; TRBD2 is a possible D gene (5 bases). The V end was cut by 2 bases, the J end by 6 bases, with 8 bases between. The CDR3 totals 12 residues. Germline V gives CDR1 MNHNY, CDR2 SVGAGI (reference sequence). CDR3 coding DNA: TGTGCCAGCAGTTACGATGAGGGCGAGCAGTACTTC. Translation gives CASSYDEGEQYF.

This rearrangement joins TRBV19 to TRBJ1-6, with D possibly matching TRBD1 (5 bases). Germline loops: CDR1 LNHDA, CDR2 SQIVND (reference sequence). The V end lost 8 bases, the J end lost 7 bases, and 15 bases lay between the germline ends. The length of the CDR3 is 14 residues. The CDR3 DNA reads TGTGCCAGTTCAGGGACTCGGGGGAATTCACCCCTCCACTTT. It codes for CASSGTRGNSPLHF. Together with reference TRBV19 and TRBJ1-6, the CDR3 gives the full variable domain: DGGITQSPKYLFRKEGQNVTLSCEQNLNHDAMYWYRQDPGQGLRLIYYSQIVNDFQKGDIAEGYSVSREKKESFPLTVTSAQKNPTAFYLCASSGTRGNSPLHFGNGTRLTVT.

This rearrangement joins TRBV29-1 to TRBJ2-6; D remains ambiguous. CDR1 and CDR2 from the germline V gene are SQVTM and ANQGSEA. The ends were cut back, 6 bases at V and 8 bases at J, with 11 bases in the middle. The CDR3 extends over 12 amino acids. Here the CDR3 reads CSVSRSSNVLTF. CDR3 in DNA: TGCAGCGTCTCCCGATCTTCCAACGTCCTGACTTTC.

This clone has only a few counts. The chain couples TRBV13 to TRBJ2-7; either TRBD1 or TRBD2 may fit D (6 bases each). This CDR3 comprises 16 residues. Looked up from germline, CDR1 is PRHDT and CDR2 is FYEKMQ (reference sequence). V dropped 6 bases and J dropped 1 base, with 19 bases sitting between them. The CDR3 DNA follows: TGTGCCAGCAGTCTAAAGTCGGGGGCTGTTTCCTACGAGCAGTACTTC. Amino acids: CASSLKSGAVSYEQYF. The whole variable domain, remainder taken from reference TRBV13 and TRBJ2-7, is AAGVIQSPRHLIKEKRETATLKCYPIPRHDTVYWYQQGPGQDPQFLISFYEKMQSDKGSIPDRFSAQQFSDYHSELNMSSLELGDSALYFCASSLKSGAVSYEQYFGPGTRLTVT.

Regarding this clone: The same CDR3 can be traced to other DNA sequences in this sample. The genes are TRBV7-2 and TRBJ1-1; unclear D gene. Germline lookup yields CDR1 SGHTA and CDR2 FQGNSA. The CDR3 runs 12 residues. Trimming removed 2 bases at V and 3 bases at J, with 4 bases between. CDR3: CASSLTYTEAFF. The CDR3 DNA follows: TGTGCCAGCAGCTTAACCTACACTGAAGCTTTCTTT.

This clone was seen only a few times. This rearrangement joins TRBV28 to TRBJ2-7; 7 bases fit TRBD2. Per germline, CDR1 MDHEN and CDR2 SYDVKM. CDR3 size: 14 residues. The V segment lost 4 bases and the J segment 5 bases; nucleotides outside the gene matches: 8. CDR3 region: CASSSGGVKHEQYF. CDR3 nucleotides: TGTGCCAGCAGTTCTGGGGGGGTGAAGCACGAGCAGTACTTC.

Only a few counts were recorded for this clone. The rearrangement joins TRBV29-1 to TRBJ2-7; 9 bases match TRBD1. V lost 5 bases and J lost 2; bases outside the gene matches: 7. The CDR3 totals 14 residues. Germline loops: CDR1 SQVTM, CDR2 ANQGSEA. The CDR3 nucleotides read TGCAGCGTTAAAGTGACAGGGGGGGCCTACGAGCAGTACTTC. Protein: CSVKVTGGAYEQYF.

In this sample, this clone turned up a few times. V and J are TRBV7-3 and TRBJ2-2; D tentatively reads TRBD1 or TRBD2 (5 bases each). This CDR3 comprises 16 residues. Germline V gene lookup returns CDR1 SGHTA and CDR2 FQGTGA. V shed 6 bases and J shed 6 bases, with 20 bases lying between them. The DNA of the CDR3 is TGTGCCAGCAGTCCAGAGGGGTCGGCGGTCCCCGGGGAGCTGTTTTTT. Protein sequence: CASSPEGSAVPGELFF.

This clone was detected only a few times. This chain links TRBV4-1 with TRBJ2-1; D is tentatively TRBD1 or TRBD2 (6 bases each). The germline gives CDR1 MGHRA, CDR2 YSYEKL. The germline V and J ends were trimmed by 0 bases and 7 bases, with 25 bases remaining between them. This CDR3 has 19 residues. The CDR3: CASSQDSGARGGYSNEQFF. The CDR3 coding sequence is TGCGCCAGCAGCCAAGATTCGGGGGCCAGGGGCGGGTATAGTAATGAGCAGTTCTTC.

The chain joins TRBV14 to TRBJ1-6; weak D call: TRBD1 (5 bases). Germline V lookup: CDR1 SGHDN, CDR2 FVKESK. CDR3 size: 16 residues. V lost 1 base, J lost 0 bases, and 7 bases lay in between. The CDR3 loop reads CASSQADSSYNSPLHF. The CDR3 DNA follows: TGTGCCAGCAGCCAAGCAGACAGCTCCTATAATTCACCCCTCCACTTT.

The genes are TRBV5-4 and TRBJ1-2; the D is unclear. V gave up 1 base and J gave up 0 bases, with 7 bases separating them. In germline, CDR1 is SGHNT, CDR2 YYREEE (reference sequence). CDR3 length equals 14 residues. CDR3 DNA sequence: TGTGCCAGCAGCTTGCTGGTCGCTAACTATGGCTACACCTTC. This translates into CASSLLVANYGYTF.

The V call is TRBV30, the J call TRBJ1-6, with TRBD1 as a possible D gene (6 bases). Germline CDR1 reads GTSNPN; CDR2 reads SVGIG (reference sequence). The CDR3 length is 15 residues. V was pared by 4 bases and J by 2 bases, with 12 bases between. In DNA form, the CDR3 reads TGTGCCTGGATCGGTTCAGGGGCCTATAATTCACCCCTCCACTTT. Protein sequence: CAWIGSGAYNSPLHF.

The sample holds a few counts of this clone. The chain joins TRBV5-1 to TRBJ1-5, with D perhaps TRBD1 (5 bases). V gave up 4 bases and J gave up 4 bases, with 9 bases separating them. The CDR3 runs to 13 residues. Germline V CDR1 and CDR2: SGHRS, YFSETQ. The CDR3 region has the DNA TGCGCCAGCAGCGCGGGGCCTAATCAGCCCCAGCATTTT. Protein sequence: CASSAGPNQPQHF.

This sequence joins TRBV7-9 and TRBJ1-1, with 8 bases identical to TRBD1. The CDR3 runs to 12 residues. V lost 2 bases to trimming and J lost 13 bases; unmatched junction nucleotides: 6. Germline lookup yields CDR1 SEHNR and CDR2 FQNEAQ (reference sequence). CDR3 DNA: TGTGCCAGCAGCTTAATCCCGACAGGGGATTTCTTT. Protein: CASSLIPTGDFF. Together with reference TRBV7-9 and TRBJ1-1, the CDR3 gives the full variable domain: DTGVSQNPRHKITKRGQNVTFRCDPISEHNRLYWYRQTLGQGPEFLTYFQNEAQLEKSRLLSDRFSAERPKGSFSTLEIQRTEQGDSAMYLCASSLIPTGDFFGQGTRLTVV.

This clone was counted between two and nine times. The CDR3 is CASDSLSTDTQYF. The CDR3 nucleotides read TGTGCCAGCGATTCCCTGAGCACAGATACGCAGTATTTT. The chain uses TRBV2 and TRBJ2-3; D gene unclear. V was clipped by 8 bases and J by 0 bases, with 9 bases between them. The germline CDR1 and CDR2 sequences are SNHLY and FYNNEI. This CDR3 has 13 amino acids. Based on the CDR3 plus reference TRBV2 and TRBJ2-3, the full variable domain is EPEVTQTPSHQVTQMGQEVILRCVPISNHLYFYWYRQILGQKVEFLVSFYNNEISEKSEIFDDQFSVERPDGSNFTLKIRSTKLEDSAMYFCASDSLSTDTQYFGPGTRLTVL.

The rearrangement links TRBV7-8 to TRBJ2-5, with D unclear. V was cut by 5 bases and J by 4 bases, with 17 bases left in between. Germline CDR1 and CDR2: SGHVS and FQNEAQ. The CDR3 loop spans 15 amino acids. CDR3 in DNA: TGTGCCAGCAGCCCTAAAGAAGGATGGAGAGAGACCCAGTACTTC. Translating gives CASSPKEGWRETQYF. The whole variable domain, remainder taken from reference TRBV7-8 and TRBJ2-5, is GAGVSQSPRYKVAKRGQDVALRCDPISGHVSLFWYQQALGQGPEFLTYFQNEAQLDKSGLPSDRFFAERPEGSVSTLKIQRTQQEDSAVYLCASSPKEGWRETQYFGPGTRLLVL.

A few counts support this clone. The V gene is TRBV5-1, the J gene TRBJ2-3, with D unclear. V lost 0 bases to trimming and J lost 4 bases, with 9 bases between them. The CDR3 runs to 14 residues. The germline V gene encodes CDR1 SGHRS and CDR2 YFSETQ. CDR3 DNA: TGCGCCAGCAGCTTGGTTGTTAACCCAGATACGCAGTATTTT. It is translated as CASSLVVNPDTQYF.

J is TRBJ1-2 and V is TRBV6-5; TRBD1 is a possible D gene (5 bases). The CDR3 has 13 residues. Trimming removed 6 bases at V and 0 bases at J, with 8 bases between. Germline-derived CDR1 and CDR2 are MNHEY and SVGAGI. The CDR3 reads CASRAGPNYGYTF. The DNA for the CDR3 is TGTGCCAGCAGGGCGGGACCTAACTATGGCTACACCTTC.